This TCR beta chain was sequenced during a study of CD8+CD57+ T cells in acquired aplastic anemia (dated by TCRdb to the late 2010s). Background on the whole study: On average, sorted CD4+ and CD8+ cells yielded roughly 3.4 ug of extracted DNA, with a range of roughly 0.19 to 27.4 ug. An average of around 10 million reads for CD4+ cells and roughly 11 million reads for CD8+ cells was obtained from healthy donor samples.

In the study, sorted CD4+ and CD8+ blood T cells from patients with severe aplastic anemia and from healthy subjects underwent deep sequencing of TCR repertoires. Ficoll-Paque density gradient centrifugation was used to isolate peripheral blood mononuclear cells. Before DNA was extracted, CD4+ and CD8+ T cells were sorted using either FACS or magnetic beads. Comments on this clonotype: Its antigen is currently not known. The junction departs from the called germline gene at one end, perhaps through a read error.

TCR beta VDJ combination and CDR3 sequence profiling used genomic DNA as the template. TCR repertoire sequencing was run on an Illumina HiSeq 2000. The study's processing was this. TRBV/TRBJ rearrangement plots, CDR3 size and DJ length profiles, and Simpson's diversity index were used to assess repertoires. The most abundant DNA sequence in the deep sequencing data was taken as the immunodominant clone. CDR3 amino acid sequences were checked for sharing between subjects and were compared against published repertoires and the VDJdb database. TCRdb handled the public reads itself, with Q25 trimming in fastp and clone calling in MiXCR, and kept productive beta chains. One record per CDR3 amino acid sequence lists the most common genes and DNA. In this record, the V and J calls reflect TCRdb's handling and not the investigators' own analysis. The sample table lists some 45,000 distinct CDR3 sequences, roughly 65% of them with a count of one. Around a quarter of the sample comes from the top ten.

General conclusions and limits of the study: Between patients and healthy controls, no significant difference in CD8+ Simpson's diversity was found (P=0.060). Although 25 to 30 CD8+ CDR3 sequences were shared by patients and controls, these sequences appeared highly expressed in patients and within the immunodominant clones of patients.

Sequencing was done on a sample of sorted CD4+, CD8+, or CD8+CD57+ T cells (not recorded which) from PBMCs. This TCR was recovered from a human donor in good health, serving as a control.

This receptor carries the CDR3 CVSSRTATGNQPQHF. The DNA reads as follows: TGCGTCAGCAGCCGGACAGCAACAGGCAATCAGCCCCAGCATTTT. Recombination linked TRBV7-9 to TRBJ1-5; the D region possibly corresponds to TRBD1 (6 bases align). CDR1 and CDR2 (SEHNR, FQNEAQ) derive from the germline V gene (reference sequence). Reading from cysteine to phenylalanine, the CDR3 counts 15 amino acids. Only the CDR3 DNA is retained, 45 bases long and in frame from the first base.